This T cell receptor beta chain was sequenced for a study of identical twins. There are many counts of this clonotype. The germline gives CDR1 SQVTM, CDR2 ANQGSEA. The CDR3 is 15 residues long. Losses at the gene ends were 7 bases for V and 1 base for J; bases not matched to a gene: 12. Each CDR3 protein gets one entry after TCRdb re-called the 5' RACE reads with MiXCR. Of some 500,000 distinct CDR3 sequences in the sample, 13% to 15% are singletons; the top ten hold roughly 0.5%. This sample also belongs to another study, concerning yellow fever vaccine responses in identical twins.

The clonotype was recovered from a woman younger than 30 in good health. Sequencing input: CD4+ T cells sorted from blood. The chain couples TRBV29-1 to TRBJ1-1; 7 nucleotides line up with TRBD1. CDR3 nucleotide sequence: TGCAGCGCCGGGGACAGCCTCCTCACGAACACTGAAGCTTTCTTT. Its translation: CSAGDSLLTNTEAFF.